A selection of T cell receptor beta chains follows, all from one sample in a study of early T cells in non-severe SARS-CoV-2 infection. TCRdb ran MiXCR on the 5' RACE reads and lists one entry per CDR3 protein. Of 70,000 to 85,000 distinct CDR3 sequences listed, less than 15% are singletons. What was sequenced was whole blood. Every receptor here comes from an adult who was a healthcare worker with PCR-confirmed SARS-CoV-2 infection or an uninfected control (not recorded which). Each CDR3 is given with its conserved first and last residue.

J | V | CDR3
TRBJ2-3 | TRBV11-2 | CASSPTTSTDTQYF
TRBJ2-1 | TRBV29-1 | CSGGPYNEQFF
TRBJ2-1 | TRBV7-9 | CASSSALAGGDNEQFF
TRBJ2-1 | TRBV6-4 | CASSDSSGSYNEQFF
TRBJ2-2 | TRBV5-1 | CASSSGARGTGELFF
TRBJ2-7 | TRBV20-1 | CSARLATTYEQYF
TRBJ2-1 | TRBV7-9 | CASSPPSGGYNEQFF
TRBJ2-1 | TRBV12-3/TRBV12-4 | CASSHLRSSYNEQFF
TRBJ1-1 | TRBV10-3 | CAISERGVGTEAFF
TRBJ2-4 | TRBV28 | CASSYRGKNIQYF
TRBJ2-2 | TRBV10-3 | CAIKENTGELFF
TRBJ1-1 | TRBV20-1 | CSAIGNAEAFF
TRBJ1-1 | TRBV20-1 | CSARSTDRANTEAFF
TRBJ2-3 | TRBV11-1 | CASSLAGQYTDTQYF
TRBJ1-6 | TRBV13 | CASSLTRGTKSSYNSPLHF